This T cell receptor beta chain derives from a study of cytomegalovirus exposure and HLA in healthy donors. As regards this clone: The antigen remains undetermined.

This PCR relied on a set of 60 Vbeta primers and 13 Jbeta primers. Data came from immunoSEQ multiplex PCR; TCRdb stores just in-frame clones and leaves some out. This sample has roughly 150,000 clones, with roughly 80% found just once. Study findings and constraints: Researchers reportedly found TCR beta sequences accurately predicted most subjects' HLA-A and HLA-B alleles. The Asian-associated ancestry cluster reportedly had fewer N-insertions than the approximately 670-donor mean in a later analysis. There were some public TCRs occurring in many donors, but most TCR sequences were rare.

The V gene lost 4 bases and the J gene lost 5 bases, with 12 bases spanning the gap. The V gene's germline CDR1 is SGHRS and CDR2 YFSETQ. The CDR3 totals 13 residues. Material for sequencing was PBMCs. This rearrangement joins TRBV5-1 to TRBJ2-5; weak D call: TRBD1 (6 bases). This TCR was recovered from a male donor in good health and CMV-seropositive. CDR3 in DNA: TGCGCCAGCAGCCTCAGACAGGTGGAGACCCAGTACTTC. Encoded protein: CASSLRQVETQYF. Full variable domain (remainder filled in from reference TRBV5-1 and TRBJ2-5): KAGVTQTPRYLIKTRGQQVTLSCSPISGHRSVSWYQQTPGQGLQFLFEYFSETQRNKGNFPGRFSGRQFSNSRSEMNVSTLELGDSALYLCASSLRQVETQYFGPGTRLLVL.